This TCR beta chain was found in a study of regulatory T cells in long-lasting Graves disease. Study results and caveats: Persistent disease was characterized by preferential usage of TRBV28, TRBJ1-2 and TRBJ2-5.

Trimming took 3 bases from V and 7 from J, leaving 13 bases between them. The CDR3 runs 14 residues. Germline CDR1 is SGHAT and CDR2 is FQNNGV. Library construction for TCR beta used iRepertoire HTBI primers and Arm-PCR of CDR3 regions. MiXCR, applied by TCRdb to the multiplex PCR reads, yields one record per CDR3 protein. The repertoire includes around 320,000 distinct CDR3 sequences, over 15% of them detected once, and just under 30% sits in the top ten. This clonotype was seen repeatedly, ten times or more. Its specificity is unknown. Specified time point: newly diagnosed GD, antithyroid drugs for less than 3 months. TCR sequences were obtained from RNA taken from PBMCs. These data also formed part of another study, on T cells in Graves' hyperthyroidism and ophthalmopathy. That source adds: Uncontrolled infection, other autoimmune disease, pregnancy or lactation barred patients from enrollment. In the blood, most expanded thyroid clonotypes above 0.001 appeared as well.

V and J are TRBV11-2 and TRBJ2-1, with D possibly being TRBD2 (6 bases). The material sequenced was peripheral blood mononuclear cells (PBMCs), taken at new diagnosis, from a patient treated with antithyroid drugs. The receptor comes from a man aged 35 to 55 with Graves disease. The DNA for the CDR3 is TGTGCCAGCAGCTTGGAGGGGACGGTGAATGAGCAGTTCTTC. Translation: CASSLEGTVNEQFF.